Listed below are T cell receptor beta chains from one sample, sequenced in a study of cytomegalovirus exposure and HLA in healthy donors. The data were produced by immunoSEQ multiplex PCR, yet TCRdb's version contains in-frame clones alone and is incomplete. The sample includes 150,000 to 250,000 clones, around 86% of them seen just once. Sequenced: PBMCs. The receptors here all came from a woman between 45 and 65 years old in good health and CMV-seropositive. Each CDR3 is given with its conserved first and last residue. The order of the fields is D gene, V gene, J gene, clone size, CDR3 DNA, CDR3 protein. The D gene is left open where the match is weak. Clone size is stated in some rows and not others, as once, few, many or a class when expanded.

d_gene: -
v_gene: TRBV28
j_gene: TRBJ1-2
abundance: -
CDR3nt: TGTGCCAGCACGGACTATAACAGTGGCTACACCTTC
CDR3aa: CASTDYNSGYTF

d_gene: -
v_gene: TRBV5-1
j_gene: TRBJ2-1
abundance: -
CDR3nt: TGCGCCAGCAGCTTGGTACTAGCTAGCTCCTACAATGAGCAGTTCTTC
CDR3aa: CASSLVLASSYNEQFF

d_gene: -
v_gene: TRBV5-1
j_gene: TRBJ1-4
abundance: few
CDR3nt: TGCGCCAGCAGCTCCACGTCCCCAACCAGTGAAAAACTGTTTTTT
CDR3aa: CASSSTSPTSEKLFF

d_gene: -
v_gene: TRBV9
j_gene: TRBJ1-1
abundance: -
CDR3nt: TGTGCCAGCAGCGTAGTGACAGATCCTGAAGCTTTCTTT
CDR3aa: CASSVVTDPEAFF

d_gene: TRBD2
v_gene: TRBV10-3
j_gene: TRBJ2-5
abundance: -
CDR3nt: TGTGCCATCAGTCTAGCGGGGGTCCAAGAGACCCAGTACTTC
CDR3aa: CAISLAGVQETQYF

d_gene: -
v_gene: TRBV7-8
j_gene: TRBJ1-2
abundance: -
CDR3nt: TGTGCCAGCAGCTTAGGAGTAGAAATCTATGGCTACACCTTC
CDR3aa: CASSLGVEIYGYTF

d_gene: -
v_gene: TRBV18
j_gene: TRBJ1-5
abundance: few
CDR3nt: TGTGCCAGCTCACCGACAGCAAATAGCAATCAGCCCCAGCATTTT
CDR3aa: CASSPTANSNQPQHF

d_gene: TRBD1
v_gene: TRBV10-1
j_gene: TRBJ1-2
abundance: once
CDR3nt: TGCGCCAGCAGTGTGCCGGGACAGGGCAGGTATGGCTACACCTTC
CDR3aa: CASSVPGQGRYGYTF

d_gene: TRBD1
v_gene: TRBV29-1
j_gene: TRBJ2-7
abundance: -
CDR3nt: TGCAGCGGGGATACCGGGACAGGGGACGGGGGGCAGTACTTC
CDR3aa: CSGDTGTGDGGQYF

d_gene: TRBD2
v_gene: TRBV7-9
j_gene: TRBJ2-7
abundance: -
CDR3nt: TGTGCCAGCAGCTTTAGCGGGGGTAGATACGAGCAGTACTTC
CDR3aa: CASSFSGGRYEQYF

d_gene: TRBD1
v_gene: TRBV2
j_gene: TRBJ1-1
abundance: -
CDR3nt: TGTGCCAGCAGTGAGGGACAGGGATTAGAAGCTTTCTTT
CDR3aa: CASSEGQGLEAFF